This entry is about one T cell receptor (beta chain). The record originates from a study of blood T cell repertoires in COVID-19. Study information: Samples of COVID-19 (acute and convalescent) were obtained from the United States, Italy and Spain. T cells, B-cell-depleted T cells, or PBMCs supplied cDNA or gDNA.

The Seattle patients joined while their infection was active and were tracked longitudinally afterward. Authors' data handling: Amplification of reference gene primers provided the estimated nucleated cell counts. The assay was immunoSEQ multiplex PCR, and TCRdb's table has in-frame clones only and misses some. V, J and clone size are those of that table, while D and trimming were read from the DNA. There are 130,000 to 150,000 clones in the sample; about 76% occur only once, and approximately 5.2% lies in the top ten. V lost 0 bases to trimming and J lost 4 bases, with 6 bases between them. Germline loops: CDR1 MGHRA, CDR2 YSYEKL. The CDR3 is made up of 13 amino acids.

This chain connects TRBV4-1 to TRBJ2-5, with D uncertain. Specimen: peripheral blood. The receptor comes from a woman aged 70-85 years with COVID-19, enrolled during active disease. The CDR3 here is CASSQEGRETQYF. The CDR3 bases are TGCGCCAGCAGCCAAGAGGGCCGAGAGACCCAGTACTTC.